Each of the 30 T cell receptor beta chains below was sequenced from the same sample in a study of cytomegalovirus exposure and HLA in healthy donors. PCR was performed using 60 Vbeta and 13 Jbeta primers. TCRdb's table, derived via immunoSEQ multiplex PCR, lists solely in-frame clones and lacks some. The table shows more than 40,000 clones, with 81% occurring only once. Source material: PBMCs. The source is a man aged 50 to 59 in good health and CMV-seronegative.

The chain uses TRBV7-9 and TRBJ2-2; D perhaps matches TRBD2 (5 bases). V lost 3 bases and J 4 bases, leaving 12 bases between the germline ends. The CDR3 is 15 amino acids. The V gene's germline CDR1 is SEHNR and CDR2 FQNEAQ (reference sequence). CDR3 sequence: CASSFSGRRTGELFF. The CDR3, as DNA: TGTGCCAGCAGCTTTAGTGGGAGACGCACCGGGGAGCTGTTTTTT.

This clone was counted a few times. The gene calls are TRBV28 and TRBJ2-1; 10 bases map to TRBD1. The CDR3 extends over 15 amino acids. Germline V gene data show CDR1 as MDHEN and CDR2 as SYDVKM. With 3 bases clipped from V and 8 bases from J, the junction kept 7 bases outside the gene matches. As DNA, the CDR3 is TGTGCCAGCAGTTTTATGGGACAGGGGACCGATGAGCAGTTCTTC. It is translated as CASSFMGQGTDEQFF.

This clone has a handful of counts. This sequence joins TRBV25-1 and TRBJ2-3; 12 bases line up with TRBD1. Trimming at V came to 1 base and at J to 4 bases, leaving 3 bases not matched to a gene. Germline CDR1 is MGHDK and CDR2 is SYGVNS. This CDR3 comprises 16 residues. CDR3 DNA: TGTGCCAGCAGTGAATTGGGACAGGGGGCTGCAGATACGCAGTATTTT. Translation: CASSELGQGAADTQYF.

The chain carries TRBV13 and TRBJ2-6; 11 bases are shared with TRBD1. Germline-derived CDR1 and CDR2 are PRHDT and FYEKMQ (reference sequence). The CDR3 totals 18 residues. V shed 5 bases, J shed 1 base, and the junction held 7 bases outside the gene matches. Here the CDR3 DNA reads TGTGCCAGCAGCCCTAAGGGGACAGGGGGTTCTGGGGCCAACGTCCTGACTTTC. This gives the protein CASSPKGTGGSGANVLTF.

The chain combines TRBV28 with TRBJ2-7; TRBD2 agrees at 10 bases. Germline V CDR1 and CDR2: MDHEN, SYDVKM. The ends lost 5 bases at V and 3 bases at J; junction bases unmatched: 7. The CDR3 contains 15 residues. The CDR3 is CASSLPGLASYEQYF. The CDR3 DNA follows: TGTGCCAGCAGTCTACCGGGACTAGCGAGCTACGAGCAGTACTTC.

This rearrangement joins TRBV9 to TRBJ2-5, with 7 bases lining up with TRBD1. This CDR3 spans 16 amino acids. CDR1 and CDR2 from the germline V gene are SGDLS and YYNGEE. J was trimmed by 4 bases and V by 0 bases; bases with no gene match: 9. CDR3 residues: CASSVEAGGDLETQYF. CDR3 coding DNA: TGTGCCAGCAGCGTAGAGGCAGGGGGAGATTTAGAGACCCAGTACTTC.

The chain uses TRBV18 and TRBJ2-1, with D hard to call. V gave up 6 bases and J gave up 8 bases, with 20 bases separating them. CDR3 length: 15 amino acids. Looked up from germline, CDR1 is KGHSH and CDR2 is LQKENI. CDR3 residues: CASSGLPLEPDEQFF. The CDR3 region has the DNA TGTGCCAGCTCCGGCTTACCTCTAGAGCCAGATGAGCAGTTCTTC.

This clone was seen a few times. This chain joins TRBV11-3 and TRBJ2-1, with 7 positions matching TRBD1. The germline gives CDR1 SGHNT, CDR2 YENEEA. J gave up 7 bases and V 6 bases, and 6 bases lay outside the gene matches. The CDR3 runs 13 residues. The CDR3 region is CASSTGVGNEQFF. The CDR3 nucleotides read TGTGCCAGCAGTACAGGGGTAGGAAATGAGCAGTTCTTC.

This clone has just one count. The V call is TRBV4-2, the J call TRBJ2-7, with 9 positions matching TRBD1. CDR1 LGHNA and CDR2 YNFKEQ come from the germline V gene. V lost 1 base and J lost 2; bases outside the gene matches: 3. This CDR3 has 15 residues. CDR3 loop: CASSQVGTGTYEQYF. The DNA for the CDR3 is TGTGCCAGCAGCCAAGTCGGGACAGGGACCTACGAGCAGTACTTC.

Worth noting for this clone: One end of the junction fails to match germline, which may point to a read error. The V call is TRBV5-5, the J call TRBJ1-1; unclear D gene. The germline CDR1 and CDR2 sequences are SGHKS and YYEKEE (reference sequence). This CDR3 is 13 amino acids long. For the CDR3, the DNA is TGTGCTAGCAGCCCTTTGTCGAACACTGAAGCTTTCTTT. It encodes CASSPLSNTEAFF.

The chain is built from TRBV29-1 and TRBJ2-7, with TRBD2 matching 10 bases. The germline CDR1 and CDR2 sequences are SQVTM and ANQGSEA. This CDR3 region has 13 residues. V was pared by 6 bases and J by 6 bases, with 8 bases of the junction left unmatched. The CDR3 nucleotides are TGCAGCGTAGCGACTAGCGGGCCTCGCGAGCAGTACTTC. Translated, it gives CSVATSGPREQYF.

This clone was seen only once. The chain carries TRBV18 and TRBJ1-4; 7 positions match TRBD1. This CDR3 has 14 residues. The J segment lost 6 bases and the V segment lost 6 bases, leaving 7 bases of the junction unmatched. From germline, CDR1 is KGHSH and CDR2 LQKENI. CDR3 residues: CASSRRGTDEKLFF. The DNA of the CDR3 is TGTGCCAGCTCGCGCAGGGGGACAGATGAAAAACTGTTTTTT. Full variable domain (outside the CDR3, taken from reference TRBV18 and TRBJ1-4): NAGVMQNPRHLVRRRGQEARLRCSPMKGHSHVYWYRQLPEEGLKFMVYLQKENIIDESGMPKERFSAEFPKEGPSILRIQQVVRGDSAAYFCASSRRGTDEKLFFGSGTQLSVL.

The table lists this clone with a count of one. V gene TRBV28 combines with J gene TRBJ2-1; TRBD2 matches 9 bases. CDR1 is MDHEN and CDR2 is SYDVKM in the germline V gene. This CDR3 has 15 amino acids. After removal of 4 bases from V and 6 bases from J, the junction contained 7 bases not matched to a gene. CDR3 in amino acids: CASSSIAGDPNEQFF. CDR3 DNA: TGTGCCAGCAGTTCAATAGCGGGAGATCCCAATGAGCAGTTCTTC.

The V gene is TRBV5-1, the J gene TRBJ2-1; TRBD2 matches 7 bases. V trimming: 3 bases; J trimming: 2 bases; junction bases outside the gene matches: 5. The CDR3 loop spans 15 amino acids. CDR1 and CDR2 (germline): SGHRS, YFSETQ. The DNA for the CDR3 is TGCGCCAGCAGCTCTCGGGGGGTCACCTACAATGAGCAGTTCTTC. This translates into CASSSRGVTYNEQFF.

J is TRBJ2-7 and V is TRBV6-5; possible D gene TRBD2, 5 bases. The germline V gene encodes CDR1 MNHEY and CDR2 SVGAGI. CDR3 size: 14 residues. V was cut by 6 bases and J by 3 bases, with 15 bases left in between. The CDR3 loop is CASRFGLVFYEQYF. The CDR3 DNA reads as TGTGCCAGCAGATTCGGACTTGTCTTCTACGAGCAGTACTTC.

The sample holds one count of this clone. V gene TRBV7-9 combines with J gene TRBJ2-1, with D hard to call. From germline, CDR1 is SEHNR and CDR2 FQNEAQ (reference sequence). Trimming removed 2 bases from V and 4 bases from J, with 6 bases in between. The CDR3 sequence is 13 residues long. CDR3 amino acids: CASSLSVYNEQFF. The CDR3 coding sequence is TGTGCCAGCAGCTTATCGGTTTACAATGAGCAGTTCTTC.

The rearrangement uses TRBV7-9 and TRBJ2-7, with D unresolved. With 2 bases removed from V and 3 bases from J, the gap between germline ends came to 2 bases. The CDR3 covers 11 residues. Germline V lookup: CDR1 SEHNR, CDR2 FQNEAQ (reference sequence). The CDR3 reads CASSLRYEQYF. DNA for the CDR3: TGTGCCAGCAGCTTACGCTACGAGCAGTACTTC.

Only a few counts were recorded for this clone. The chain uses TRBV4-3 and TRBJ2-5; 12 bases line up with TRBD1. J was trimmed by 5 bases and V by 1 base; bases with no gene match: 11. Germline V gives CDR1 LGHNA, CDR2 YSLEER. The CDR3 sequence is 18 residues long. CDR3 region: CASSQVLGGTGGLETQYF. The CDR3 region has the DNA TGCGCCAGCAGCCAAGTTCTGGGGGGGACAGGGGGCCTGGAGACCCAGTACTTC.

This sequence joins TRBV28 and TRBJ1-2, with 9 bases that match TRBD1. CDR1 and CDR2 from the germline V gene are MDHEN and SYDVKM. The CDR3 sequence is 15 residues long. With V trimmed by 6 bases and J by 7 bases, 12 bases remained unmatched. The CDR3 here is CASSLPQGQGFGYTF. The CDR3 DNA reads as TGTGCCAGCAGCCTCCCTCAGGGACAGGGTTTTGGCTACACCTTC.

This clone has just one count. In nucleotides, the CDR3 is TGCGCCAGCAGCTCAGGACAGAGCACAGATACGCAGTATTTT. Residues: CASSSGQSTDTQYF. V is TRBV5-1 and J is TRBJ2-3; D may be TRBD1 (6 bases). The CDR3 consists of 14 residues. Looked up from germline, CDR1 is SGHRS and CDR2 is YFSETQ. Trimming removed 3 bases at V and 0 bases at J, with 8 bases between.

The chain links TRBV11-2 to TRBJ1-2, with unresolved D. This CDR3 has 15 residues. Per the germline V gene, CDR1 is SGHAT and CDR2 is FQNNGV. The V end lost 0 bases, the J end lost 5 bases, and 13 bases lay between the germline ends. CDR3 sequence: CASSLETGVLYGYTF. Here the CDR3 DNA reads TGTGCCAGCAGCTTAGAAACGGGAGTTTTGTATGGCTACACCTTC.

A few counts support this clone. The CDR3 sequence is CASSKGRANEKLFF. For the CDR3, the DNA is TGTGCCAGCAGCAAAGGGAGAGCTAATGAAAAACTGTTTTTT. The V call is TRBV7-9, the J call TRBJ1-4; D gene ambiguous. The V gene's germline CDR1 is SEHNR and CDR2 FQNEAQ (reference sequence). The germline V and J ends were trimmed by 5 bases and 3 bases, with 10 bases remaining between them. The CDR3 extends over 14 amino acids.

This sequence joins TRBV4-1 and TRBJ1-5; weak D call: TRBD1 (5 bases). The CDR3 is 15 residues long. V lost 0 bases and J 9 bases, leaving 15 bases between the germline ends. CDR1 MGHRA and CDR2 YSYEKL come from the germline V gene. As DNA, the CDR3 is TGCGCCAGCAGCCAAGATGGGGGGGGAACCAGGCCCCAGCATTTT. Its protein is CASSQDGGGTRPQHF.

V is TRBV5-5 and J is TRBJ2-7; 9 bases line up with TRBD1. The J segment lost 2 bases and the V segment lost 1 base, leaving 4 bases of the junction unmatched. The CDR3 is made up of 15 amino acids. Germline-derived CDR1 and CDR2 are SGHKS and YYEKEE (reference sequence). CDR3 in DNA: TGTGCCAGCAGCTTGTGGACAGGGGTTACCTACGAGCAGTACTTC. Translation gives CASSLWTGVTYEQYF.

Worth noting for this clone: At one of its ends the junction is not consistent with the germline gene, which may arise from a read error. The rearrangement links TRBV7-9 to TRBJ1-1; 8 nucleotides align to TRBD1. The CDR3 sequence is 15 residues long. CDR1 and CDR2 from the germline V gene are SEHNR and FQNEAQ (reference sequence). CDR3 in DNA: TGTTCCAGCAGCCCTCGGACAGGGTGGGGCACTGAAGCTTTCTTT. Its protein is CSSSPRTGWGTEAFF.

The rearrangement links TRBV7-2 to TRBJ2-5; 12 bases agree with TRBD2. The CDR3 sequence is 17 residues long. V lost 0 bases to trimming and J lost 2 bases; unmatched junction nucleotides: 4. Germline lookup yields CDR1 SGHTA and CDR2 FQGNSA. This chain's CDR3 is CASSLAVGLAGQETQYF. Written as DNA, the CDR3 is TGTGCCAGCAGCTTAGCCGTCGGACTAGCGGGGCAAGAGACCCAGTACTTC.

The rearrangement uses TRBV7-2 and TRBJ2-7, with 9 nucleotides matching TRBD2. The CDR3 contains 16 residues. The V segment lost 5 bases and the J segment 6 bases; nucleotides outside the gene matches: 14. In germline, CDR1 is SGHTA, CDR2 FQGNSA. The CDR3 DNA follows: TGTGCCAGCAGCCCAGTAATTCGGCTAGCGGGAAGCGAGCAGTACTTC. Amino acid sequence: CASSPVIRLAGSEQYF.

V and J are TRBV7-9 and TRBJ1-1; possibly TRBD1 for D (5 bases). The CDR3 sequence is 10 residues long. Germline loops: CDR1 SEHNR, CDR2 FQNEAQ (reference sequence). The CDR3 sequence: CSLGEAEAFF. CDR3 in DNA: TGTTCCCTAGGGGAGGCTGAAGCTTTCTTT.

The V gene is TRBV7-8, the J gene TRBJ2-2; D not certain. This CDR3 region has 15 residues. Germline V CDR1 and CDR2: SGHVS, FQNEAQ. The ends were cut back, 2 bases at V and 6 bases at J, with 13 bases in the middle. CDR3 bases: TGTGCCAGCAGCTTATACCTAGACCCCGCCGGGGAGCTGTTTTTT. It codes for CASSLYLDPAGELFF.

This clone was seen a handful of times. The J gene is TRBJ2-7, the V gene TRBV7-8; 7 bases agree with TRBD2. CDR1 is SGHVS and CDR2 is FQNEAQ in the germline V gene. This CDR3 spans 15 amino acids. The ends lost 6 bases at V and 5 bases at J; junction bases unmatched: 13. The CDR3 nucleotides are TGTGCCAGCAGTTATGTCTCAGGACTAGTAAACGAGCAGTACTTC. Translation: CASSYVSGLVNEQYF. The full variable domain, in which reference TRBV7-8 and TRBJ2-7 provide the parts outside the CDR3, is GAGVSQSPRYKVAKRGQDVALRCDPISGHVSLFWYQQALGQGPEFLTYFQNEAQLDKSGLPSDRFFAERPEGSVSTLKIQRTQQEDSAVYLCASSYVSGLVNEQYFGPGTRLTVT.